This T cell receptor beta chain was documented in a study of blood T cell repertoires in COVID-19. Clones were read by immunoSEQ multiplex PCR, and TCRdb kept only the in-frame ones, dropping some. The table records about 270,000 clones, roughly nine tenths of them present only once. The CDR3 has 14 residues. V was trimmed by 4 bases and J by 1 base, leaving 9 bases between them. In germline, CDR1 is SGHKS, CDR2 YYEKEE (reference sequence). The material sequenced was peripheral blood. This TCR came from a man between 60 and 75 years old who had recovered from COVID-19. The chain employs TRBV5-5 and TRBJ1-5, with D tentatively TRBD1 (6 bases). The CDR3 protein is CASSPTGSNQPQHF. In nucleotides, the CDR3 is TGTGCCAGCAGCCCTACAGGGAGCAATCAGCCCCAGCATTTT.